The TCR beta chain described here comes from a study of blood T cell repertoires in COVID-19. Study-wide background: COVID-19 samples collected from the United States, Italy and Spain covered acute and convalescent phases. PBMCs, B-cell-depleted T cells, or T cells were the source of the cDNA or gDNA that made up the material.

Source study methods: Estimation of nucleated cell counts was performed using reference gene primer amplification. Profiled with immunoSEQ multiplex PCR; TCRdb holds only in-frame clones, not every one. V, J and clone size derive from that table, while D and trimming were established from the DNA sequence. The profile shows about 70,000 clones, 88% of them singletons. Germline V gene data show CDR1 as SQVTM and CDR2 as ANQGSEA. The CDR3 consists of 12 residues. The V segment lost 6 bases and the J segment 3 bases; nucleotides outside the gene matches: 4. What was sequenced was peripheral blood. The chain uses TRBV29-1 and TRBJ2-7; TRBD1 matches at 8 bases. The TCR comes from a human donor in a cohort sampled during active COVID-19. Here the CDR3 DNA reads TGCAGCGTAGGACAGGGTTTCTACGAGCAGTACTTC. This gives the protein CSVGQGFYEQYF.